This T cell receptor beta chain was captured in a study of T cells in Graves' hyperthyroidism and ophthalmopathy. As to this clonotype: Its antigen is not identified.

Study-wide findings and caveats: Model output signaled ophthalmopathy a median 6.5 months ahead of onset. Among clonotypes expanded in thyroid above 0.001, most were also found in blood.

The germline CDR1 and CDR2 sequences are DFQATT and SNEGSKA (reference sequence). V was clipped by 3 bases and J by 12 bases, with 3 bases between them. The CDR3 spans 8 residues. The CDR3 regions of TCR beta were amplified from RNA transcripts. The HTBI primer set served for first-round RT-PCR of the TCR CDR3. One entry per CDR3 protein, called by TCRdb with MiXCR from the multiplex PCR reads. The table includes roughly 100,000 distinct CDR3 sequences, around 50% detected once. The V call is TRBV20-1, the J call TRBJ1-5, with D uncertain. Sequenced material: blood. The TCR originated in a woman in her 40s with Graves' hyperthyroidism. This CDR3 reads CSARGQHF. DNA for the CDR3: TGCAGTGCTAGGGGCCAGCATTTT.